This TCR beta chain was sequenced in a study of cytomegalovirus exposure and HLA in healthy donors. General observations from the study: TCR beta chain V- and J-gene trimming was linked, in a later analysis, to a missense variant in DCLRE1C. A later analysis found common viral pathogens apparently linked to several of the most significant clusters. A later examination showed that TCR association rates differed by HLA locus, with DRB1 most and HLA-C fewest.

Comment on this clone: What it binds is unknown.

V was clipped by 7 bases and J by 4 bases, with 11 bases between them. The CDR3 spans 13 residues. Per the germline V gene, CDR1 is LNHDA and CDR2 is SQIVND (reference sequence). PCR primers comprised 60 Vbeta and 13 Jbeta primers. Per the authors' pipeline: The count from a later analysis was tens of millions of unique TCR beta chains, roughly 11 million of them shared. The repertoire was sequenced with immunoSEQ multiplex PCR; TCRdb's copy has only in-frame clones and lacks some. The V and J calls and clone size were taken over from that table, and D and trimming were inferred from the DNA. The sample holds 120,000 or so clones, around 80% seen once.

The TCR comes from a woman between 18 and 29 years old in good health and CMV-seronegative. The rearrangement links TRBV19 to TRBJ2-1; maybe TRBD2 (5 bases). The sample comprised PBMCs. The CDR3 is CASTAAGYNEQFF. CDR3 sequence (DNA): TGTGCCAGTACAGCGGCGGGTTACAATGAGCAGTTCTTC.